Shown below are 10 T cell receptor beta chains from a single sample sequenced in a study of human T cells and chemical hapten exposure. Each CDR3 protein is one row after TCRdb ran MiXCR on the RACE reads. The sample lists about 53,000 distinct CDR3 sequences; roughly 10% were seen once. The sample's time point: pre-sensitization, week 0. Treatment specified: therapeutic diphenylcyclopropenone sensitization with weekly scalp DPC. Sequences were derived from whole blood, sampled in connection with sensitization to the hapten diphenylcyclopropenone (DPC). The receptors stem from a man in his forties or fifties with alopecia areata. Some clones in this sample may be carry-over from other donors' samples.

There are a few counts of this clonotype. The chain joins TRBV4-3 to TRBJ2-3; 9 bases match TRBD2. The CDR3 has 18 amino acids. Germline CDR1 reads LGHNA; CDR2 reads YSLEER. The V segment lost 4 bases and the J segment 0 bases; nucleotides outside the gene matches: 11. The CDR3 is CASSPDGGLAMSTDTQYF. The CDR3, as DNA: TGCGCCAGCAGCCCGGACGGAGGACTAGCGATGAGCACAGATACGCAGTATTTT.

This chain uses TRBV4-2 with TRBJ2-3; the D gene could be TRBD1 or TRBD2 (5 bases each). CDR3 length: 14 amino acids. The germline V gene encodes CDR1 LGHNA and CDR2 YNFKEQ. The V end lost 6 bases, the J end lost 6 bases, and 16 bases lay between the germline ends. CDR3 loop: CASSPGTRKDTQYF. The CDR3 DNA sequence: TGTGCCAGCAGTCCCGGGACCAGGAAGGATACGCAGTATTTT.

The V call is TRBV27, the J call TRBJ1-1, with TRBD1 matching 7 bases. J lost 2 bases, V lost 4 bases, and 7 bases had no gene match. Germline lookup yields CDR1 MNHEY and CDR2 SMNVEV (reference sequence). This CDR3 region has 15 residues. The CDR3 nucleotides read TGTGCCAGCAGTTCAGGACAGGACTCAAACACTGAAGCTTTCTTT. Its protein is CASSSGQDSNTEAFF.

This clonotype occurred a few times. This chain links TRBV7-2 with TRBJ2-5; TRBD1 is a possible D gene (6 bases). This CDR3 region has 16 residues. The germline CDR1 and CDR2 sequences are SGHTA and FQGNSA. The germline V and J ends were trimmed by 3 bases and 4 bases, with 18 bases remaining between them. CDR3 DNA: TGTGCCAGCAGCTTTAAAAGCTCCAGAGGGGGAGAGACCCAGTACTTC. This sequence encodes CASSFKSSRGGETQYF.

This clonotype was observed many times. The V call is TRBV19, the J call TRBJ2-2; TRBD2 aligns across 8 bases. This CDR3 is 15 amino acids long. Losses at the gene ends were 7 bases for V and 7 bases for J; bases not matched to a gene: 11. Germline V lookup: CDR1 LNHDA, CDR2 SQIVND (reference sequence). CDR3 in amino acids: CASTPSGSNGGELFF. In DNA form, the CDR3 reads TGTGCCAGTACCCCGAGCGGGAGCAATGGCGGGGAGCTGTTTTTT.

This clonotype was seen a few times. The chain employs TRBV28 and TRBJ2-1; tentatively, D is TRBD1 or TRBD2 (5 bases each). V lost 7 bases and J 6 bases, leaving 16 bases between the germline ends. Germline CDR1 is MDHEN and CDR2 is SYDVKM. The CDR3 consists of 14 residues. The CDR3 DNA sequence: TGTGCCAGCACCCCGGGGACCCTCCTCAATGAGCAGTTCTTC. It specifies CASTPGTLLNEQFF.

The chain links TRBV5-4 to TRBJ2-2; tentatively, D is TRBD1 or TRBD2 (5 bases each). The CDR3 is made up of 16 amino acids. Germline CDR1 SGHNT, CDR2 YYREEE (reference sequence). V lost 0 bases, J lost 0 bases, and 9 bases lay in between. CDR3 sequence reads: CASSLARGSNTGELFF. The CDR3 DNA follows: TGTGCCAGCAGCTTGGCTCGGGGCTCGAACACCGGGGAGCTGTTTTTT.

The table lists this clonotype with many counts. The chain couples TRBV11-2 to TRBJ2-3; D is ambiguous. V was pared by 0 bases and J by 3 bases, with 7 bases between. CDR3 length equals 14 residues. Looked up from germline, CDR1 is SGHAT and CDR2 is FQNNGV. In DNA form, the CDR3 reads TGTGCCAGCAGCTTAGATCCCGGAACAGATACGCAGTATTTT. Translated: CASSLDPGTDTQYF.

This clonotype was seen a handful of times. The chain links TRBV20-1 to TRBJ2-7; D gene uncertain. CDR3 length: 12 amino acids. V was trimmed by 4 bases and J by 6 bases, leaving 13 bases between them. Looked up from germline, CDR1 is DFQATT and CDR2 is SNEGSKA (reference sequence). The CDR3 DNA follows: TGCAGTGCTAAGACTCACCGCGGCGAGCAGTACTTC. As protein: CSAKTHRGEQYF.

This clonotype was observed at least ten times. The V gene is TRBV1, the J gene TRBJ2-3; the D call TRBD2 from the table was never checked on the DNA. TRBV1 is noted as a pseudogene. This CDR3 spans 19 amino acids. CDR3 sequence: CTSSQVLGLAGPSTDTQYF. The CDR3 coding sequence is TGCACCAGCAGCCAAGTCCTGGGACTAGCGGGGCCAAGCACAGATACGCAGTATTTT.